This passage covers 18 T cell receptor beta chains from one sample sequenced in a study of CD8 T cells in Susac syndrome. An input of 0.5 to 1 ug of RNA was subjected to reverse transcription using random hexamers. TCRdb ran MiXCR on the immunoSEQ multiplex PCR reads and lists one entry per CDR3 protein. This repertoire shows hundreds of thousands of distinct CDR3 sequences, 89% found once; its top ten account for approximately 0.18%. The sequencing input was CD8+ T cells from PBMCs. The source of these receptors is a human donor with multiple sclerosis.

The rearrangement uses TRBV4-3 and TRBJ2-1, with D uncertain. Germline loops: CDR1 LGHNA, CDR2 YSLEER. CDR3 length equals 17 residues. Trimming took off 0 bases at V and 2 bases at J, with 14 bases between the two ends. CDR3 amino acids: CASSQDLTLSTYNEQFF. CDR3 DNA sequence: TGCGCCAGCAGCCAAGACCTCACCTTATCCACCTACAATGAGCAGTTCTTC.

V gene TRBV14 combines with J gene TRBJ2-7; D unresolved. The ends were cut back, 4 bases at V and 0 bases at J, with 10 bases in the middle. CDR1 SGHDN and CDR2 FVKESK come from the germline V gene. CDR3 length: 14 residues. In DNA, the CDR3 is TGTGCCAGCAGCCCGTATGTTTCCTCCTACGAGCAGTACTTC. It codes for CASSPYVSSYEQYF.

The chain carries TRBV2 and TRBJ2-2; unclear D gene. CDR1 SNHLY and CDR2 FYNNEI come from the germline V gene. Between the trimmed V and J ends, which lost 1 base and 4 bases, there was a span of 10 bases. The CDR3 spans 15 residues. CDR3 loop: CASSEGIGSTGELFF. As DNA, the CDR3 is TGTGCCAGCAGTGAAGGAATAGGAAGCACCGGGGAGCTGTTTTTT. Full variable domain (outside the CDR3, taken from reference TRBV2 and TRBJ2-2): EPEVTQTPSHQVTQMGQEVILRCVPISNHLYFYWYRQILGQKVEFLVSFYNNEISEKSEIFDDQFSVERPDGSNFTLKIRSTKLEDSAMYFCASSEGIGSTGELFFGEGSRLTVL.

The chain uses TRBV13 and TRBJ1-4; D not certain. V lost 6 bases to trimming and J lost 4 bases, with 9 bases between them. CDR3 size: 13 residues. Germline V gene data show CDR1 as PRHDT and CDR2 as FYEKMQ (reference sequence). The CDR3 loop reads CASREQYNEKLFF. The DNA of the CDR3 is TGTGCCAGCAGGGAGCAGTATAATGAAAAACTGTTTTTT.

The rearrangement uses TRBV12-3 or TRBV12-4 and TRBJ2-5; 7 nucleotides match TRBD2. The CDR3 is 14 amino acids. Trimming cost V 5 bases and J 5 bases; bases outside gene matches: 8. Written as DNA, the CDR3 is TGTGCCAGCAGTCCCGTACGGGGGGTGGAGACCCAGTACTTC. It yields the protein CASSPVRGVETQYF.

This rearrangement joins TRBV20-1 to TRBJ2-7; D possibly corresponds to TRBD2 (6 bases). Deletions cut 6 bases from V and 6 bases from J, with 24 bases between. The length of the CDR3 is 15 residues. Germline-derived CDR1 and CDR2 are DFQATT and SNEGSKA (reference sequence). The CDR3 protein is CSAPGLPKGFSEQYF. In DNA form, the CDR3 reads TGCAGTGCCCCGGGACTCCCGAAGGGGTTTAGCGAGCAGTACTTC.

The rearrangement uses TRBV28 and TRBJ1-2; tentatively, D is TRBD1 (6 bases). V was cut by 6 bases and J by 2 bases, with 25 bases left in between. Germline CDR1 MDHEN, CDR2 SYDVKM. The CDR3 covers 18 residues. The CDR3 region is CASSQPAFRGRGNYGYTF. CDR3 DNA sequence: TGTGCCAGCAGCCAACCCGCTTTCCGGGGGCGAGGCAACTATGGCTACACCTTC.

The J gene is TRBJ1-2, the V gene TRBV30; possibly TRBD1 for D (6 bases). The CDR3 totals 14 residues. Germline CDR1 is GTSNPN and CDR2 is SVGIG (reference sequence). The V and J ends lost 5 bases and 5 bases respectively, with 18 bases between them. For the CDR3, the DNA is TGTGCCTGGGCGACAGGTCCCCTTGGGTATGGCTACACCTTC. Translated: CAWATGPLGYGYTF.

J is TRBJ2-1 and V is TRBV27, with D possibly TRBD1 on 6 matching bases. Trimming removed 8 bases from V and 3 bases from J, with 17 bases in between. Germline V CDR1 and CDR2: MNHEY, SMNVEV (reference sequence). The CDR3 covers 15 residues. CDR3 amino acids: CASYKLGASYNEQFF. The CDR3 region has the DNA TGTGCCAGCTACAAGCTGGGGGCGAGCTACAATGAGCAGTTCTTC.

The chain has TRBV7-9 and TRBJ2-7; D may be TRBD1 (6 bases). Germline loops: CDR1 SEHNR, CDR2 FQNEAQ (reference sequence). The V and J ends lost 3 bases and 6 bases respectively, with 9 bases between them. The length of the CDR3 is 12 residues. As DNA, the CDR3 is TGTGCCAGCAGCTTCTACAGGGCCGAGCAGTACTTC. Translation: CASSFYRAEQYF.

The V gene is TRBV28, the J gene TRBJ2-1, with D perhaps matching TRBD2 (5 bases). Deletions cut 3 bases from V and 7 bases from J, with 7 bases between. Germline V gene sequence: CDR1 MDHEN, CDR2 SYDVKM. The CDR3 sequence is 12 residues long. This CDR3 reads CASSFGINEQFF. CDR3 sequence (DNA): TGTGCCAGCAGTTTCGGGATAAATGAGCAGTTCTTC.

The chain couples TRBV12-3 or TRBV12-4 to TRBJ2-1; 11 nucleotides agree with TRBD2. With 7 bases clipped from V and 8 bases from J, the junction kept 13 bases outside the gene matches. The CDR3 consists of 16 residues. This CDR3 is CASTTRRTSGRHEQFF. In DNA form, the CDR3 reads TGTGCCAGCACCACCCGGCGGACTAGCGGGCGGCATGAGCAGTTCTTC.

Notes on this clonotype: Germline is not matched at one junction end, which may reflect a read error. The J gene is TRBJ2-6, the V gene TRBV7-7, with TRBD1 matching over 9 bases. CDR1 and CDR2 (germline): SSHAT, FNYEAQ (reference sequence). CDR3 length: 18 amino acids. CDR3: CASSFPTGQGRRANVLTF. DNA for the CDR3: TGTGCTAGCAGCTTTCCGACGGGACAGGGAAGAAGGGCCAACGTCCTGACTTTC.

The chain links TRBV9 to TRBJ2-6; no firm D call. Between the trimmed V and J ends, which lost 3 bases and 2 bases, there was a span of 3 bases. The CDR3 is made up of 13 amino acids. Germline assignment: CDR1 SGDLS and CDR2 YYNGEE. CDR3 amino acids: CASSAPGANVLTF. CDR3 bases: TGTGCCAGCAGCGCGCCTGGGGCCAACGTCCTGACTTTC.

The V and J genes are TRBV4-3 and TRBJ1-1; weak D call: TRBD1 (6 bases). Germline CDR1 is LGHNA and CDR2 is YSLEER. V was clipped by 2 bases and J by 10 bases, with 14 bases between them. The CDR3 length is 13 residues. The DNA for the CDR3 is TGCGCCAGCAGCCAAAAGGGGGGGGCTGGAGCTTTCTTT. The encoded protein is CASSQKGGAGAFF.

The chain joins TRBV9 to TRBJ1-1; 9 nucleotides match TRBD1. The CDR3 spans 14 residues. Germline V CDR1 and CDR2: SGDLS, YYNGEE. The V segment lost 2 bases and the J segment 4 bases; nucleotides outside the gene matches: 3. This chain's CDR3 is CASSVEGQGTEAFF. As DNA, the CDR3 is TGTGCCAGCAGCGTGGAGGGACAGGGCACTGAAGCTTTCTTT.

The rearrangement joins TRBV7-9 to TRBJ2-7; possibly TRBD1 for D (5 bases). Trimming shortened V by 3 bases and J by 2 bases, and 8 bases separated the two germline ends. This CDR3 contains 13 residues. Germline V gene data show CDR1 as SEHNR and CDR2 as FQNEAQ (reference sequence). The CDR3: CASSFGAPYEQYF. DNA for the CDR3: TGTGCCAGCAGCTTTGGGGCCCCCTACGAGCAGTACTTC.

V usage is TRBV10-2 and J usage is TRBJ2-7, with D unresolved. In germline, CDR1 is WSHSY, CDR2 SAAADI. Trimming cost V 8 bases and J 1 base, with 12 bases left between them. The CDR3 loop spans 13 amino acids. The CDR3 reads CASAPDGSYEQYF. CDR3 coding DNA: TGCGCCAGCGCTCCGGACGGTTCCTACGAGCAGTACTTC.